This paragraph covers one T cell receptor (beta chain) sequence. Germline CDR1 SQVTM, CDR2 ANQGSEA. This CDR3 is 19 amino acids long. The V and J ends lost 1 base and 2 bases, in that order; junction bases with no gene match: 11. These data are taken from a study of blood T cell repertoires in COVID-19. Assay used: immunoSEQ multiplex PCR; TCRdb lists only in-frame clones, some missing. This sample has over 100,000 clones, with around 90% found just once. The sample comprised peripheral blood. This sequence joins TRBV29-1 and TRBJ2-3; 14 bases match TRBD2. This sequence originates from a woman aged 50 to 65 with COVID-19, enrolled during active disease. This CDR3 is CSVEGSWTSGGSPTDTQYF. For the CDR3, the DNA is TGCAGCGTTGAAGGGTCGTGGACTAGCGGGGGGAGCCCCACAGATACGCAGTATTTT.